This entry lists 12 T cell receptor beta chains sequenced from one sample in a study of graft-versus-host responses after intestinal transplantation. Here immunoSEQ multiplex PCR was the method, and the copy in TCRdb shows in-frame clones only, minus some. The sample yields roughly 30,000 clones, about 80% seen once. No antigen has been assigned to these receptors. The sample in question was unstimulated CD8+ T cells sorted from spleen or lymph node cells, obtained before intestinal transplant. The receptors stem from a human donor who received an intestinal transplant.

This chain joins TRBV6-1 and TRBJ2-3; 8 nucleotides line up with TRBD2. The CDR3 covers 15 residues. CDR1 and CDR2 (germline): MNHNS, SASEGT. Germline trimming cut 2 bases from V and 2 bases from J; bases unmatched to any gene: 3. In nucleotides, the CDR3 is TGTGCCAGCAGTGAACCACTAGCGGACACAGATACGCAGTATTTT. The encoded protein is CASSEPLADTDTQYF.

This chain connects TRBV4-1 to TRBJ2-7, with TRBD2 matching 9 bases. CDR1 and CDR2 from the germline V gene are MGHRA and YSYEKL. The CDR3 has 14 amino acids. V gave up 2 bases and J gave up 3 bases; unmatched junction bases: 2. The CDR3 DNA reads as TGCGCCAGCAGCCAACCGACTAGCGGCTACGAGCAGTACTTC. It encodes CASSQPTSGYEQYF.

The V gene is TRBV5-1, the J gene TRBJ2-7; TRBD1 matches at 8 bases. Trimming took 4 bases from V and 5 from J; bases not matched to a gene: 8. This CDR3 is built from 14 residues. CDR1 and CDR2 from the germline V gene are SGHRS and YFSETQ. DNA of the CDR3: TGCGCCAGCAGCCCAGGACAGGGAAGGAACGAGCAGTACTTC. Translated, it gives CASSPGQGRNEQYF.

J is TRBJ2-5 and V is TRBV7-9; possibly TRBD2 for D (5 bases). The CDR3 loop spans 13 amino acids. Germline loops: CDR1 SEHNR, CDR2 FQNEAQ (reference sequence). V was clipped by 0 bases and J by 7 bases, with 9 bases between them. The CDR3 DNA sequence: TGTGCCAGCAGCTTAGCCCTAGCAGGGACCCAGTACTTC. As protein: CASSLALAGTQYF.

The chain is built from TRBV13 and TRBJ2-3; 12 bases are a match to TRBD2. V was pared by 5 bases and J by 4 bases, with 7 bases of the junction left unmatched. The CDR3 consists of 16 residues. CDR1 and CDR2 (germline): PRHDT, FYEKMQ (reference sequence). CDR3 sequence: CASSARLAGESDTQYF. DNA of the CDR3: TGTGCCAGCAGCGCCCGACTAGCGGGGGAATCAGATACGCAGTATTTT.

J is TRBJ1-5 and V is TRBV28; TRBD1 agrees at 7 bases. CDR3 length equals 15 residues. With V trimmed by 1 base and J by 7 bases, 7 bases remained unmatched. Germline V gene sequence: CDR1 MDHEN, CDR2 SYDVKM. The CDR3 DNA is TGTGCCAGCAGTTTATCGACAGGGTATGGGCAGCCCCAGCATTTT. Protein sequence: CASSLSTGYGQPQHF.

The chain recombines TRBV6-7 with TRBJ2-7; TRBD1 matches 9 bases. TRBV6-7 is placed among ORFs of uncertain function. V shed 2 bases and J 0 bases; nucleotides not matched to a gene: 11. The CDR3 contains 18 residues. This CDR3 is CASSYRDRAPLSSYEQYF. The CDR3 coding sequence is TGTGCCAGCAGTTACAGGGACAGGGCCCCCTTAAGCTCCTACGAGCAGTACTTC.

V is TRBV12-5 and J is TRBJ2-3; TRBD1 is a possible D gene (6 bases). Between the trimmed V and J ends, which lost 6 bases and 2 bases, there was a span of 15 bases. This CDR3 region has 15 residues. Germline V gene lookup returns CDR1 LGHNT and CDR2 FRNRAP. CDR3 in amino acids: CASGPTRDITDTQYF. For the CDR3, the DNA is TGTGCTAGTGGCCCCACTAGGGACATCACAGATACGCAGTATTTT.

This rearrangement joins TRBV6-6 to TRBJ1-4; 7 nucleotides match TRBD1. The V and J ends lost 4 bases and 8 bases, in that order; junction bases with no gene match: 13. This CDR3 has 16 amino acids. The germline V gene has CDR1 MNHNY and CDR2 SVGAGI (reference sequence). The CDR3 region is CASSLNPGQDLEKLFF. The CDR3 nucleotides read TGTGCCAGCAGTTTGAACCCTGGACAGGATTTAGAAAAACTGTTTTTT.

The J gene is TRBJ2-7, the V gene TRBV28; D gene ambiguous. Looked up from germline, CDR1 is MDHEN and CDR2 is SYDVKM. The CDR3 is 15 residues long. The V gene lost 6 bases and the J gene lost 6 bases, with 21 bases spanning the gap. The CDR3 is CASRSSGAIPAEQYF. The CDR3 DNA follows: TGTGCCAGCAGATCATCGGGTGCTATCCCCGCCGAGCAGTACTTC.

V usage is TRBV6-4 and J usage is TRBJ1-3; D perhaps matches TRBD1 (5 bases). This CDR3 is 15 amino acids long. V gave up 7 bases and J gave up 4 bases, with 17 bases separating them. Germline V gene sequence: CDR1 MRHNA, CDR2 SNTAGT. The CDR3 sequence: CASIPKWGVGNTIYF. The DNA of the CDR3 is TGTGCCAGCATCCCTAAGTGGGGGGTCGGAAACACCATATATTTT.

This CDR3 reads CASSLRPRDTINQPQHF. CDR3 DNA sequence: TGCGCCAGCAGCCTCAGACCCCGGGACACAATCAATCAGCCCCAGCATTTT. The chain joins TRBV4-1 to TRBJ1-5, with a weak D call TRBD1 (6 bases). Germline V gene lookup returns CDR1 MGHRA and CDR2 YSYEKL. V was cut by 4 bases and J by 3 bases, with 19 bases left in between. This CDR3 contains 17 residues.